This T cell receptor beta chain came from a study of cytomegalovirus exposure and HLA in healthy donors. Study-wide results and limits: Presence/absence analyses supposed approximately even sequencing depth among donors. A cluster of highly shared sequence variants was likely a sequencing artifact. The classifier, whose performance was assessed in both the original and validation cohorts, reportedly diagnosed cytomegalovirus status with high specificity and sensitivity.

Turning to this clone: Its target is not known.

With 60 Vbeta and 13 Jbeta primers, the PCR was carried out. Under the authors' procedure: It was a later analysis that counted tens of millions of unique TCR beta chains, of which some 9.9 million were shared. Profiling relied on immunoSEQ multiplex PCR, and the TCRdb table lists in-frame clones only, not all of them. V and J calls and clone size are given by that table; D and trimming were obtained from the DNA. Of 140,000 or so clones in the sample, over 70% were seen once. In germline, CDR1 is SGHKS, CDR2 YYEKEE (reference sequence). This CDR3 spans 14 amino acids. V lost 0 bases and J 1 base, leaving 7 bases between the germline ends.

The clonotype comes from a middle-aged woman in good health and CMV-seronegative. The J gene is TRBJ1-2, the V gene TRBV5-5; no definite D call. The sequenced sample was PBMCs. The CDR3 bases are TGTGCCAGCAGCTTGGCTGCGGTTAACTATGGCTACACCTTC. Translated: CASSLAAVNYGYTF. The whole variable domain, filled in from reference TRBV5-5 and TRBJ1-2, reads DAGVTQSPTHLIKTRGQQVTLRCSPISGHKSVSWYQQVLGQGPQFIFQYYEKEERGRGNFPDRFSARQFPNYSSELNVNALLLGDSALYLCASSLAAVNYGYTFGSGTRLTVV.